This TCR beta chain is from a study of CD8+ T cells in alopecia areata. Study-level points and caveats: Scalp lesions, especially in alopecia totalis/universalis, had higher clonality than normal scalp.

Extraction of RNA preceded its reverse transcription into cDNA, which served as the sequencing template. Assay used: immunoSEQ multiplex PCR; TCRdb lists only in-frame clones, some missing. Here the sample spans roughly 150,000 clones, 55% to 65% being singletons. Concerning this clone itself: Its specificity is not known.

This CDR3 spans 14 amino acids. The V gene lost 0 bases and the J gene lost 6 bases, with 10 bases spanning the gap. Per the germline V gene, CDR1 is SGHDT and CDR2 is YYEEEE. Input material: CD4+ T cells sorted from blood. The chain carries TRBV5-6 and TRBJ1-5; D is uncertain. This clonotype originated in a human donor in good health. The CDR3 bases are TGTGCCAGCAGCTTGGAAGGGCTCGGTCAGCCCCAGCATTTT. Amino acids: CASSLEGLGQPQHF.